This entry describes one TCR beta chain. The sample originates from a study of blood T cell repertoires in COVID-19. The overall study: T cells, B-cell-depleted T cells, or PBMCs supplied cDNA or gDNA.

Data came from immunoSEQ multiplex PCR; TCRdb stores just in-frame clones and leaves some out. The sample lists around 300,000 clones, nearly 90% occurring once. Participants' own reports of clinical history determined their cohort assignment. Per the germline V gene, CDR1 is SGHRS and CDR2 is YFSETQ. V trimming: 0 bases; J trimming: 2 bases; junction bases outside the gene matches: 4. This CDR3 has 16 amino acids. The chain is built from TRBV5-1 and TRBJ2-5, with 10 bases that match TRBD2. What was sequenced was PBMCs or T cells enriched from blood (not recorded which). The sequence came from a woman aged 25 to 39 who had recovered from COVID-19. The CDR3 here is CASSLGGLAVQETQYF. The CDR3 DNA reads TGCGCCAGCAGCTTGGGAGGACTAGCGGTACAAGAGACCCAGTACTTC.